This T cell receptor (beta chain) was identified during a study of T cell repertoires in cytomegalovirus infection (dated by TCRdb to about 2019). Study-level background: Peptide stimulations targeted recently identified HLA-C-restricted CMV epitopes, whose presentation resists viral immunomodulation, together with well-studied HLA-B-restricted epitopes. Because public TCR beta signatures pointed to carriage of CMV infection together with the matching HLA type, the HLA type of each donor mattered for the analysis.

Per the publication, the treatment or condition label means: in vitro stimulation with specific CMV peptide epitopes to enrich CMV-specific T cells. What the study reported, not specific to this receptor: In both this cohort and an independent roughly 350-donor cohort, the cumulative frequency of public TCR beta family members distinguished carriers of CMV infection plus the relevant HLA type. The ex vivo response was dominated by HLA-C-restricted CMV-specific TCR beta clonotypes, which also provided the single most frequent clonotype in two of eight donors.

For this clonotype: Its antigen has not been determined. Per-base quality was not reported, and no clone a single base away is much larger than it.

The data were produced on an Illumina HiSeq 1500. TCRdb reran the public reads through fastp at Q25 and MiXCR, keeping productive beta chains. Each CDR3 protein gets just one entry, which takes the most common genes and DNA from the rows behind it. Counted in this sample were about 830,000 distinct CDR3 sequences; around a third of them appeared once. The ten largest clonotypes hold around 12% of the sample. Taken from the germline V gene, the CDR1 and CDR2 loops are SGHDT and YYEEEE. For this chain, trimming is 4 bases at the V end and 7 bases at the J end, and the number of junction bases without a gene match is 7. The CDR3 covers 14 residues, taking in both the cysteine and the phenylalanine. The kept DNA is CDR3 alone, 42 bases in frame from the first base.

The rearranged segments are TRBV5-6 and TRBJ1-2; the central 10 bases match TRBD1. Sequenced here: cultured CD8+ T cells from PBMCs, sampled from culture after CMV antigen stimulation. The clonotype originates from a human donor in good health (CMV status not recorded). Some clones in this sample may be carry-over from other donors' samples. The CDR3 region: CASSPGQGYFGYTF. The bases are TGTGCCAGCAGCCCGGGACAGGGGTATTTTGGCTACACCTTC.